What follows are 23 T cell receptor beta chains derived from one specimen sequenced in a study of blood T cells in healthy people across ages. PCR was performed a second time for about 7 to 11 cycles using a sample-barcoded 5' primer and a J-beta primer mix. TCRdb reprocessed the 5' RACE reads via MiXCR and lists one record per CDR3 protein. This sample carries 1.5 million to 1.9 million distinct CDR3 sequences, approximately 39% of them seen once, and the ten largest clones take about 4%. The source material was blood. Receptor source: a woman under 30 in good health.

The chain joins TRBV7-6 to TRBJ2-1, with D uncertain. V was shortened by 1 base and J by 2 bases, with 18 bases between the two germline ends. The CDR3 runs to 18 residues. CDR1 is SGHVS, CDR2 FNYEAQ, per germline. DNA of the CDR3: TGTGCCAGCAGCTTAGAAATATTCGAAACCTTTACCTACAATGAGCAGTTCTTC. Protein: CASSLEIFETFTYNEQFF. Full variable domain (rest looked up from reference TRBV7-6 and TRBJ2-1): GAGVSQSPRYKVTKRGQDVALRCDPISGHVSLYWYRQALGQGPEFLTYFNYEAQQDKSGLPNDRFSAERPEGSISTLTIQRTEQRDSAMYRCASSLEIFETFTYNEQFFGPGTRLTVL.

The chain recombines TRBV5-1 with TRBJ1-2, with D possibly TRBD1 on 6 matching bases. V was clipped by 0 bases and J by 5 bases, with 14 bases between them. This CDR3 comprises 15 residues. Germline V lookup: CDR1 SGHRS, CDR2 YFSETQ. The chain's CDR3 is CASSLAPTGFYGYTF. CDR3 in DNA: TGCGCCAGCAGCTTGGCTCCTACAGGGTTTTATGGCTACACCTTC.

This chain links TRBV20-1 with TRBJ2-1; D gene ambiguous. CDR1 is DFQATT, CDR2 SNEGSKA, per germline (reference sequence). The CDR3 contains 11 residues. Between the trimmed V and J ends, which lost 6 bases and 5 bases, there was a span of 8 bases. The CDR3 sequence is CSASKDNEQFF. The CDR3 bases are TGCAGTGCCTCGAAGGACAATGAGCAGTTCTTC.

This chain connects TRBV10-3 to TRBJ2-3; D is possibly TRBD1 (9 bases). This CDR3 region has 16 residues. Germline loops: CDR1 ENHRY, CDR2 SYGVKD. V was trimmed by 0 bases and J by 6 bases, leaving 16 bases between them. The CDR3 protein is CAISESGQGTRDTQYF. The DNA for the CDR3 is TGTGCCATCAGTGAGTCCGGACAGGGGACTAGGGATACGCAGTATTTT.

On this clonotype itself: A junction boundary mismatches the germline segment, possibly from a read error. The V and J genes are TRBV4-3 and TRBJ1-2; D is undetermined. This CDR3 comprises 15 residues. Germline V lookup: CDR1 LGHNA, CDR2 YSLEER. CDR3 coding DNA: TGCGCCAGCAGTCAAGAACGATTCGGCCTGGATGGCTACACCTTC. Its protein product is CASSQERFGLDGYTF.

V and J are TRBV9 and TRBJ1-1; no reliable D call. Germline V gives CDR1 SGDLS, CDR2 YYNGEE. Trimming pared 0 bases from V and 4 bases from J, leaving 13 bases between. The CDR3 loop spans 15 amino acids. CDR3 amino acids: CASSVGGSWATEAFF. As DNA, the CDR3 is TGTGCCAGCAGCGTAGGAGGGAGTTGGGCCACTGAAGCTTTCTTT.

The CDR3, as DNA: TGCGCCAGCAGCCAAGCTCGAGAATACAATGAGCAGTTCTTC. It specifies CASSQAREYNEQFF. The chain combines TRBV4-1 with TRBJ2-1; D is undetermined. V was clipped by 1 base and J by 4 bases, with 8 bases between them. The length of the CDR3 is 14 residues. CDR1 is MGHRA, CDR2 YSYEKL, per germline.

V is TRBV15 and J is TRBJ1-6, with 7 bases identical to TRBD1. Germline trimming cut 6 bases from V and 7 bases from J; bases unmatched to any gene: 3. The germline gives CDR1 LNHNV, CDR2 YYDKDF (reference sequence). The CDR3 length is 13 residues. The CDR3 coding sequence is TGTGCCACCAGTGCGACAGGGAATTCACCCCTCCACTTT. This codes for CATSATGNSPLHF.

About this clonotype: One end of the junction fails to match germline, which may point to a read error. The J gene is TRBJ2-7, the V gene TRBV28; D is unclear. Germline V gene sequence: CDR1 MDHEN, CDR2 SYDVKM. The CDR3 has 12 amino acids. CDR3 DNA: TGTGCCGGCAGCCCCACGGGCTACGAGCAGTACTTC. It yields the protein CAGSPTGYEQYF.

The rearrangement links TRBV12-3 or TRBV12-4 to TRBJ1-1, with 10 bases lining up with TRBD1. J gave up 6 bases and V 6 bases, and 10 bases lay outside the gene matches. CDR3 length: 15 residues. CDR3 sequence: CASRRYRDRGSEAFF. DNA for the CDR3: TGTGCCAGCAGACGATACCGGGACAGGGGATCTGAAGCTTTCTTT.

This chain links TRBV29-1 with TRBJ2-3; TRBD2 agrees at 10 bases. Germline loops: CDR1 SQVTM, CDR2 ANQGSEA. V shed 0 bases and J 2 bases; nucleotides not matched to a gene: 8. The CDR3 extends over 17 amino acids. CDR3 amino acids: CSVEDSGGKFITDTQYF. The CDR3 coding sequence is TGCAGCGTTGAAGATAGCGGGGGGAAGTTTATCACAGATACGCAGTATTTT.

The gene calls are TRBV6-2 or TRBV6-3 and TRBJ2-3; the D gene is possibly TRBD1 (6 bases). The CDR3 consists of 13 residues. Trimming took off 7 bases at V and 1 base at J, with 9 bases between the two ends. The germline gives CDR1 MNHEY, CDR2 SVGEGT. CDR3 region: CASKDRGTDTQYF. CDR3 in DNA: TGTGCCAGCAAGGACAGAGGCACAGATACGCAGTATTTT.

The chain recombines TRBV7-2 with TRBJ1-4; TRBD1 agrees at 8 bases. This CDR3 comprises 15 residues. Germline V gene lookup returns CDR1 SGHTA and CDR2 FQGNSA. V shed 6 bases, J shed 6 bases, and the junction held 9 bases outside the gene matches. The DNA for the CDR3 is TGTGCCAGCAGAGCGAGGACAGGGCCGCATGAAAAACTGTTTTTT. It translates to CASRARTGPHEKLFF.

The V call is TRBV10-3, the J call TRBJ2-1; possible D gene TRBD2, 5 bases. Germline V gene data show CDR1 as ENHRY and CDR2 as SYGVKD. The germline V and J ends were trimmed by 4 bases and 0 bases, with 13 bases remaining between them. The CDR3 covers 16 residues. The CDR3 spells CAISGRGASSYNEQFF. CDR3 in DNA: TGTGCCATCAGTGGTCGGGGTGCGAGCTCCTACAATGAGCAGTTCTTC.

The rearrangement uses TRBV28 and TRBJ2-4; 8 positions agree with TRBD2. The DNA end lines up better with TRBJ2-7; the J call may be wrong. The CDR3 is 14 residues long. Per germline, CDR1 MDHEN and CDR2 SYDVKM. The CDR3 protein is CASSSRLATYEQYF. DNA for the CDR3: TGTGCCAGCAGTTCACGACTAGCGACGTACGAGCAGTACTTC.

The chain links TRBV4-3 to TRBJ1-1; a weak D match, TRBD1 (5 bases). There are 15 residues in the CDR3. Germline lookup yields CDR1 LGHNA and CDR2 YSLEER. The V end lost 7 bases, the J end lost 12 bases, and 27 bases lay between the germline ends. The CDR3 spells CASTTSSRGPSSTFF. Written as DNA, the CDR3 is TGCGCCAGCACCACAAGCTCCCGGGGACCCTCGTCGACTTTCTTT.

This clonotype has only a few counts. V usage is TRBV20-1 and J usage is TRBJ1-4; no definite D call. The ends were cut back, 5 bases at V and 3 bases at J, with 16 bases in the middle. The CDR3 length is 15 residues. Looked up from germline, CDR1 is DFQATT and CDR2 is SNEGSKA (reference sequence). CDR3 bases: TGCAGTGCTCCACCCCCGGGGTGGGCTAATGAAAAACTGTTTTTT. Its protein product is CSAPPPGWANEKLFF.

The genes are TRBV4-3 and TRBJ1-1; D possibly corresponds to TRBD1 (6 bases). Trimming took off 3 bases at V and 8 bases at J, with 16 bases between the two ends. The CDR3 has 14 residues. Per germline, CDR1 LGHNA and CDR2 YSLEER. As DNA, the CDR3 is TGCGCCAGCAGCCACGGACCGACAGGCACCGAAGCTTTCTTT. Protein: CASSHGPTGTEAFF.

The gene calls are TRBV7-8 and TRBJ1-2; D is unclear. V gave up 2 bases and J gave up 0 bases, with 10 bases separating them. Looked up from germline, CDR1 is SGHVS and CDR2 is FQNEAQ. CDR3 length: 15 residues. In nucleotides, the CDR3 is TGTGCCAGCAGCTTAAGGCGACCAGCTAACTATGGCTACACCTTC. This codes for CASSLRRPANYGYTF.

CDR3 loop: CATARAGTSTDTQYF. Written as DNA, the CDR3 is TGTGCCACCGCCCGAGCCGGAACTAGCACAGATACGCAGTATTTT. The chain combines TRBV9 with TRBJ2-3; D is unresolved. Trimming shortened V by 9 bases and J by 0 bases, and 17 bases separated the two germline ends. There are 15 residues in the CDR3. Looked up from germline, CDR1 is SGDLS and CDR2 is YYNGEE.

This clonotype has only a few counts. The chain joins TRBV28 to TRBJ1-5; D is uncertain. The CDR3 runs to 12 residues. The V end lost 9 bases, the J end lost 2 bases, and 8 bases lay between the germline ends. The germline V gene has CDR1 MDHEN and CDR2 SYDVKM. This CDR3 is CASRSRNQPQHF. The CDR3 DNA sequence: TGTGCCAGTCGCAGCCGCAATCAGCCCCAGCATTTT.

In this sample, this clonotype turned up a few times. The chain recombines TRBV5-1 with TRBJ1-2; TRBD1 agrees at 7 bases. The germline CDR1 and CDR2 sequences are SGHRS and YFSETQ. Trimming cost V 2 bases and J 8 bases; bases outside gene matches: 12. The CDR3 spans 15 residues. The CDR3 reads CASSLFPGQALGYTF. The CDR3, as DNA: TGCGCCAGCAGCTTATTCCCTGGACAGGCGCTGGGCTACACCTTC.

The gene calls are TRBV3-1 and TRBJ2-4; either TRBD1 or TRBD2 may supply D (5 bases each). Germline CDR1 and CDR2: LGHDT and YNNKEL (reference sequence). V was cut by 10 bases and J by 1 base, with 11 bases left in between. The CDR3 loop spans 13 amino acids. DNA of the CDR3: TGTGCCATACTGGGGACGGCCAAAAACATTCAGTACTTC. Translation: CAILGTAKNIQYF. Drawing the rest from reference TRBV3-1 and TRBJ2-4, the complete variable domain is DTAVSQTPKYLVTQMGNDKSIKCEQNLGHDTMYWYKQDSKKFLKIMFSYNNKELIINETVPNRFSPKSPDKAHLNLHINSLELGDSAVYFCAILGTAKNIQYFGAGTRLSVL.